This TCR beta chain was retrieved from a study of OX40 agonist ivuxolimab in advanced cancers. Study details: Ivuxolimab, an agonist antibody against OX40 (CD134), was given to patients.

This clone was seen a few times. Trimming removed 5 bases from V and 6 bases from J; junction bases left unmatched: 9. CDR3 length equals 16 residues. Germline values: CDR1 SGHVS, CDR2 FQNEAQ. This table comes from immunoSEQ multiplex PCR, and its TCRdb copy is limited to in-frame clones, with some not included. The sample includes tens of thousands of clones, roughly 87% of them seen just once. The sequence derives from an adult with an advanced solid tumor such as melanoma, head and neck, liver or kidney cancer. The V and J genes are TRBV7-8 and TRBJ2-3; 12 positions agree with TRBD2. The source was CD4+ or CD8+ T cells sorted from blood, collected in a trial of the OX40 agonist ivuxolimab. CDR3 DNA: TGTGCCAGCAGCCCTCGACTAGCGGGGGATGGGGATACGCAGTATTTT. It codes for CASSPRLAGDGDTQYF.